This TCR beta chain was identified during a study of CD8+ T cells in alopecia areata (dated by TCRdb to 2016 to 2019). At the level of the whole study: Treated patients were enrolled in an open-label pilot trial of oral tofacitinib at 5 to 10 mg twice daily for moderate-to-severe alopecia areata. Disease severity in treated patients was measured with the SALT score, which quantifies the percentage of affected scalp surface area. Biopsies were taken from tofacitinib-treated patients at baseline and again at 4 and 24 weeks into treatment, and several of those patients also had a later scalp biopsy. Scalp tissue and sorted CD4+ and CD8+ peripheral blood T cells from patchy and totalis/universalis alopecia areata patients and from healthy controls were covered by human TCRbeta sequencing. The RNA source kit depended on sample type: the PAXgene miRNA kit for fixed scalp, the miRNeasy kit for PBMCs, and the RNeasy kit for mouse skin. To study T cell clonal expansion in alopecia areata, the researchers applied high-throughput TCRbeta sequencing to both the C3H/HeJ mouse model and human patients. Amplification of TCRbeta CDR3 regions was done by immunoSEQ multiplex PCR using 35 Vbeta forward primers and 13 Jbeta reverse primers. Scalp clonality was compared among normal scalp (n=4), patchy alopecia areata scalp (n=8), and alopecia totalis/universalis scalp (n=8). Tofacitinib was administered for 6 to 18 months, and 6 months of follow-up off drug were then conducted to assess delayed response and recurrence.

The time point tag for this specimen amounts to: less than 30 weeks on oral tofacitinib. The sample's treatment or condition label, decoded: oral pan-JAK inhibitor, 5-10 mg twice daily. Lesional scalp punch biopsies and peripheral blood were collected from alopecia areata patients. PBMCs were isolated by density centrifugation and stained for CD3, CD4 and CD8, and CD4+ and CD8+ T cells were sorted on a FACSAria. Receptors were amplified or captured by the immunoSEQ multiplex PCR assay. For TCR sequencing, RNA was extracted from every sample and reverse transcribed into cDNA to serve as template. First-strand cDNA was synthesized with SuperScript III using a 2:1 mix of oligo-dT and random hexamers. A synthetic immune receptor repertoire was used to assess amplification bias, and residual bias was removed computationally. As for the authors' bioinformatics: After raw reads were preprocessed to remove errors, the CDR3 was defined following IMGT conventions as running from the conserved cysteine to phenylalanine. Clonality was calculated as 1 minus Shannon entropy normalized by log2 of the number of productive unique TCRs. Whether scalp clones were CD4 or CD8 was inferred by matching scalp TCRbeta sequences against CD4 and CD8 repertoires sorted from blood. In its TCRdb copy, this immuneACCESS table keeps in-frame sequences only and misses some clones. Where compared with another copy, unresolved V genes explain less than half of these, and the others have no known cause. V and J calls and clone size are copied from that table; D and trimming were computed from the DNA. Within this sample are roughly 180,000 clones, with 50% to 65% of them counted one time only. 10% to 12% of the sample is taken by the ten largest.

Including the terminal cysteine and phenylalanine, the CDR3 comprises 13 residues. Here the CDR3 DNA is all that survives: 39 bases in frame from base 1. V is shortened by 2 bases, J by 8 bases, and the region joining them spans 10 bases. From a lookup of the germline V gene, CDR1 and CDR2 are MNHEY and SVGAGI. For this clone: Its recognized antigen is unknown. Nothing much larger sits one base from this clone, and base qualities are not available.

Study-wide findings and limitations: Many expanded lesional clones were found to persist in scalp and blood during tofacitinib treatment, and relapse after treatment cessation may be partly explained by this persistence. Shared TCR sequences between patients were less evident than in mice, which may be partly attributable to HLA diversity in the patient population. Scalp clonality and the number of expanded CD8+ clones among the top 100 scalp clones were significantly decreased by tofacitinib. The treated cohort was small, with a single nonresponder, so links between baseline CD8+ expansion and response need larger studies. Compared with normal scalp, lesional scalp, particularly in alopecia totalis/universalis, had higher clonality and more expanded CD8+ clones, which suggests antigenic drive. Scalp TCR repertoire analysis is complicated because resident alphabeta T cells in normal human skin are also sequenced, whereas mouse skin is dominated by gammadelta T cells.

This clonotype was sampled from a human donor with alopecia areata. The V and J genes are TRBV6-5 and TRBJ2-1, and TRBD2 may be the D gene, going by 6 matching bases. Sequenced here: CD8+ T cells sorted from blood, sampled at week 24, from a patient treated with tofacitinib. The CDR3 has the sequence CASSYAPGDEQFF. The nucleotide sequence reads as follows: TGTGCCAGCAGTTACGCCCCGGGGGATGAGCAGTTCTTC.